These T cell receptor beta chains were read from a single sample in a study of blood T cell repertoires in COVID-19. Sequencing was performed with immunoSEQ multiplex PCR; in TCRdb, only in-frame clones are kept and a portion is missing. This table has roughly 68,000 clones, roughly nine tenths appearing once. The material sequenced was peripheral blood. Source of these receptors: a woman aged 45-65 years with active COVID-19. Both conserved end residues are part of each CDR3. The order of the fields is V gene, clone size, J gene, D gene, CDR3 protein, CDR3 DNA. A D gene is named only where the DNA matches it firmly. Part of the rows lack a size; the others show once, few, many or a class for expanded clones.

>TRBV7-2|.|TRBJ2-7|TRBD2
CASSVSVTSGIYEQYF
TGTGCCAGCAGCGTTAGCGTCACTAGCGGGATCTACGAGCAGTACTTC
>TRBV6-6|.|TRBJ2-7|TRBD2
CASRPGGRDYEQYF
TGTGCCAGCAGGCCAGGCGGGAGGGATTACGAGCAGTACTTC
>TRBV29-1|.|TRBJ2-7|.
CSAGTSRMGEQCF
TGCAGCGCTGGGACTTCCAGAATGGGTGAGCAGTGCTTC
>TRBV24-1|.|TRBJ2-2|TRBD2
CATSDPGTSGTGELFF
TGTGCCACCAGTGACCCCGGGACTAGCGGTACCGGGGAGCTGTTTTTT
>TRBV10-1|.|TRBJ1-4|.
CASSESGSGFGEKLFF
TGCGCCAGCAGTGAGTCTGGATCGGGGTTCGGCGAAAAACTGTTTTTT
>TRBV9|.|TRBJ2-7|.
CASSVANSGIYEQYF
TGTGCCAGCAGCGTAGCTAACAGCGGCATCTACGAGCAGTACTTC
>TRBV28|.|TRBJ2-5|.
CASSPSLQGETQYF
TGTGCCAGCAGTCCATCCCTGCAGGGAGAGACCCAGTACTTC
>TRBV5-6|.|TRBJ2-2|TRBD2
CASSFKIRLAGGSTGELFF
TGTGCCAGCAGCTTCAAAATAAGACTAGCGGGAGGGAGCACCGGGGAGCTGTTTTTT
>TRBV19|.|TRBJ2-7|.
CASKSDRSYEQYF
TGTGCCAGTAAATCAGACAGGTCCTACGAGCAGTACTTC
>TRBV9|few|TRBJ2-2|TRBD1
CASSVDGTGVTGELFF
TGTGCCAGCAGCGTAGATGGGACAGGGGTTACCGGGGAGCTGTTTTTT
>TRBV19|few|TRBJ1-2|TRBD1
CASSVPLTGGNGYTF
TGTGCCAGTAGTGTCCCGCTGACAGGGGGCAATGGCTACACCTTC
>TRBV7-9|few|TRBJ2-7|TRBD2
CASSSSPGLESHEQYF
TGTGCCAGCAGCTCTTCCCCGGGACTAGAGTCGCACGAGCAGTACTTC
>TRBV19|.|TRBJ1-1|.
CASSIGQGTDEAFF
TGTGCCAGTAGTATAGGGCAGGGTACGGATGAAGCTTTCTTT
>TRBV3-1/TRBV3-2|.|TRBJ2-6|TRBD2
CASSPQGLAGVAGANVLTF
TGTGCCAGCAGCCCCCAGGGGCTAGCGGGAGTAGCCGGGGCCAACGTCCTGACTTTC
>TRBV6-4|.|TRBJ1-2|TRBD1
CASSMTTGATYGYTF
TGTGCCAGCAGCATGACAACAGGGGCGACCTATGGCTACACCTTC
>TRBV4-2|.|TRBJ2-5|TRBD2
CASSQWTSGQETQYF
TGTGCCAGCAGCCAGTGGACTAGCGGCCAAGAGACCCAGTACTTC
>TRBV9|.|TRBJ2-2|.
CASSVAAPRVTGELFF
TGTGCCAGCAGCGTAGCAGCGCCCCGGGTCACCGGGGAGCTGTTTTTT
>TRBV19|.|TRBJ2-1|TRBD2
CASSIDIGGWNEQFF
TGTGCCAGTAGTATAGATATCGGGGGGTGGAATGAGCAGTTCTTC
>TRBV7-3|.|TRBJ1-5|.
CASSLGGRQPQHF
TGTGCCAGCAGCTTGGGGGGTCGGCAGCCCCAGCATTTT
>TRBV28|once|TRBJ2-3|TRBD2
CASSQGLAGATDTQYF
TGTGCCAGCAGTCAGGGACTAGCTGGGGCCACAGATACGCAGTATTTT
>TRBV5-1|.|TRBJ2-3|TRBD2
CASSLGGSDTDTQYF
TGCGCCAGCAGCTTGGGCGGGAGTGACACAGATACGCAGTATTTT
>TRBV5-3|.|TRBJ2-5|TRBD2
CARSFSSGSETQYF
TGTGCCAGAAGCTTTTCTAGCGGGAGTGAGACCCAGTACTTC
>TRBV27|.|TRBJ1-1|TRBD1
CASSSRQGFMNTEAFF
TGTGCCAGCAGTTCCCGACAGGGTTTCATGAACACTGAAGCTTTCTTT
>TRBV2|.|TRBJ2-2|TRBD2
CASTSGLAGVSGELFF
TGTGCCAGCACCTCCGGACTAGCGGGAGTCTCCGGGGAGCTGTTTTTT
>TRBV11-2|.|TRBJ2-1|.
CASTGAYNEQFF
TGTGCCAGCACCGGGGCCTACAATGAGCAGTTCTTC
>TRBV10-3|.|TRBJ2-1|TRBD1
CAISELTGEYNEQFF
TGTGCCATCAGTGAGTTGACAGGGGAGTACAATGAGCAGTTCTTC
>TRBV3-1/TRBV3-2|.|TRBJ1-1|.
CASSGTAAVEAFF
TGTGCCAGCAGCGGAACGGCGGCCGTTGAGGCTTTCTTT
>TRBV12-3/TRBV12-4|.|TRBJ1-1|.
CASSRTGGTEAFF
TGTGCCAGCTCCCGGACGGGAGGGACTGAAGCTTTCTTT
>TRBV28|once|TRBJ2-5|.
CASSFQGRGQETQYF
TGTGCCAGCAGTTTCCAGGGGAGGGGGCAAGAGACCCAGTACTTC
>TRBV6-5|.|TRBJ2-4|.
CASSYPAGIQYF
TGTGCCAGCAGTTACCCCGCGGGCATTCAGTACTTC
>TRBV20-1|.|TRBJ1-2|.
CSAGGGVGYTF
TGCAGTGCTGGTGGGGGGGTTGGCTACACCTTC
>TRBV9|.|TRBJ2-7|TRBD1
CASSVDGQGAREQYF
TGTGCCAGCAGCGTAGACGGACAGGGGGCGCGGGAGCAGTACTTC
>TRBV5-1|once|TRBJ1-1|TRBD1
CASSPRTGQGEAFF
TGCGCCAGCAGCCCAAGGACAGGGCAGGGTGAAGCTTTCTTT
>TRBV5-1|.|TRBJ1-4|TRBD1
CASSSRSRQGNEKLFF
TGCGCCAGCAGCAGCAGAAGCCGACAGGGGAATGAAAAACTGTTTTTT
>TRBV27|.|TRBJ1-2|TRBD1
CASSPGTGVNYGYTF
TGTGCCAGCAGTCCGGGGACAGGGGTGAACTATGGCTACACCTTC
>TRBV3-1/TRBV3-2|.|TRBJ2-3|TRBD1
CASSQYGTGGTDTQYF
TGTGCCAGCAGCCAATATGGGACAGGGGGCACAGATACGCAGTATTTT
>TRBV9|.|TRBJ2-3|TRBD2
CASSVATSGKWADTQYF
TGTGCCAGCAGCGTAGCTACTAGCGGGAAGTGGGCAGATACGCAGTATTTT
>TRBV2|.|TRBJ1-2|TRBD1
CASSESTGGAYGYTF
TGTGCCAGCAGCGAAAGCACAGGGGGTGCATATGGCTACACCTTC
>TRBV2|.|TRBJ2-3|.
CASNELSDTQYF
TGTGCCAGCAATGAACTTAGCGATACGCAGTATTTT
>TRBV5-4|.|TRBJ1-2|TRBD1
CASSLAQGGNYGYTF
TGTGCCAGCAGCTTGGCTCAGGGGGGTAACTATGGCTACACCTTC
>TRBV28|.|TRBJ2-2|.
CASSHITGELFF
TGTGCCAGCAGCCACATCACCGGGGAGCTGTTTTTT
>TRBV7-9|once|TRBJ2-5|.
CASNRRGKETQYF
TGTGCCAGCAACAGACGGGGGAAAGAGACCCAGTACTTC
>TRBV2|.|TRBJ2-5|.
CASSEGAVNQETQYF
TGTGCCAGCAGTGAAGGAGCGGTTAACCAAGAGACCCAGTACTTC
>TRBV19|once|TRBJ1-2|.
CASSIGQGPGYGYTF
TGTGCCAGTAGTATCGGCCAGGGGCCGGGCTATGGCTACACCTTC
>TRBV27|.|TRBJ2-2|TRBD2
CASTSGNTGELFF
TGTGCCAGCACTAGCGGGAACACCGGGGAGCTGTTTTTT
>TRBV6-5|.|TRBJ2-7|TRBD1
CASSFDRESYF
TGTGCCAGCAGTTTCGACAGGGAGAGCTACTTC
>TRBV6-6|.|TRBJ2-7|TRBD2
CASSSTTSGTYEQYF
TGTGCCAGCAGTTCTACAACCAGCGGGACGTACGAGCAGTACTTC
>TRBV30|once|TRBJ1-2|.
CAWSWTVGYTF
TGTGCCTGGAGCTGGACTGTAGGCTACACCTTC
>TRBV7-2|.|TRBJ2-1|TRBD2
CASRSGQGLAGSYNEQFF
TGTGCCAGCAGATCAGGACAGGGACTAGCGGGTTCCTACAATGAGCAGTTCTTC